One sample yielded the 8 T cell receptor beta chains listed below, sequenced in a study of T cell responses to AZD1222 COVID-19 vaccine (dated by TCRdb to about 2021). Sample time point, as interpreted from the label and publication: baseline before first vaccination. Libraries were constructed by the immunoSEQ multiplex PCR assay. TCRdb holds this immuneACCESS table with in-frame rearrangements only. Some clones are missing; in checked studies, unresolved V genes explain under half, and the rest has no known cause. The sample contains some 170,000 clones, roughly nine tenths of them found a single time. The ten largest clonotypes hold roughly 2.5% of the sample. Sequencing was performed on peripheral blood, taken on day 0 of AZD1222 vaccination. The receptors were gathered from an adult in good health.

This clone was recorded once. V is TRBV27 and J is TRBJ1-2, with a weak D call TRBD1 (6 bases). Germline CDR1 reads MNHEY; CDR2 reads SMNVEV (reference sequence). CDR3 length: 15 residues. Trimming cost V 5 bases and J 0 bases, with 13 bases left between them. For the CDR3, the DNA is TGTGCCAGCAGTCCAAGGACAGTAGCTAACTATGGCTACACCTTC. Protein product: CASSPRTVANYGYTF.

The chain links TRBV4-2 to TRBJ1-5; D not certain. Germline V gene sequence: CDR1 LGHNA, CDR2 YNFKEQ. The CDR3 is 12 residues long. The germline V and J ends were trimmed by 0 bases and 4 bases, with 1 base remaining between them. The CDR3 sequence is CASSQDNQPQHF. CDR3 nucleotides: TGTGCCAGCAGCCAAGATAATCAGCCCCAGCATTTT.

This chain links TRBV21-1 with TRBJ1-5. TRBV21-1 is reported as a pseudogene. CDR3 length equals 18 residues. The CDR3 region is CASSKGLAIEVGDQPQHF. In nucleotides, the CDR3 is TGTGCCAGCAGCAAGGGTCTAGCTATCGAGGTCGGGGATCAGCCCCAGCATTTT.

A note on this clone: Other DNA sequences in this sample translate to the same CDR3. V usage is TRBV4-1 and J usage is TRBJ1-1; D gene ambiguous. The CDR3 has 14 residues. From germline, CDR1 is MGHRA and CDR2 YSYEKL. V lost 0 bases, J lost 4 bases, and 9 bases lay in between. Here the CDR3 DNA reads TGCGCCAGCAGCCAAGATACCGGAGGCACTGAAGCTTTCTTT. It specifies CASSQDTGGTEAFF.

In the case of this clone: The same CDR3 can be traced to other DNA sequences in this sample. The CDR3 coding sequence is TGTGCCAGCTCACCCCCGAACACCGGGGAGCTGTTTTTT. This translates into CASSPPNTGELFF. V usage is TRBV18 and J usage is TRBJ2-2; D not certain. The CDR3 contains 13 residues. Germline V lookup: CDR1 KGHSH, CDR2 LQKENI. Trimming removed 3 bases from V and 0 bases from J, with 2 bases in between.

The CDR3 DNA sequence: TGCAGTGCTAATCGACGGGGCGAGCAGTACTTC. Protein: CSANRRGEQYF. The chain uses TRBV20-1 and TRBJ2-7; D is perhaps TRBD2 (5 bases). Germline values: CDR1 DFQATT, CDR2 SNEGSKA (reference sequence). Trimming removed 4 bases from V and 6 bases from J, with 10 bases in between. This CDR3 is 11 amino acids long.

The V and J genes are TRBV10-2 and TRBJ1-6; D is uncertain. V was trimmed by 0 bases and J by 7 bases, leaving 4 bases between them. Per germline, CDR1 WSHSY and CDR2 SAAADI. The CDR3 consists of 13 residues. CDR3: CASSESRNSPLHF. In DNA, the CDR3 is TGCGCCAGCAGTGAGTCGCGAAATTCACCCCTCCACTTT.

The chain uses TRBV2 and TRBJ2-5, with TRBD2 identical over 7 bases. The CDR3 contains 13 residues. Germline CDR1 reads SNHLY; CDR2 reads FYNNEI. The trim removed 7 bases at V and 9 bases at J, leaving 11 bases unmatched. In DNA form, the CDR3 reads TGTGCCAGCACAGGACTAGGCCCCTCGGCCCAGTACTTC. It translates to CASTGLGPSAQYF.